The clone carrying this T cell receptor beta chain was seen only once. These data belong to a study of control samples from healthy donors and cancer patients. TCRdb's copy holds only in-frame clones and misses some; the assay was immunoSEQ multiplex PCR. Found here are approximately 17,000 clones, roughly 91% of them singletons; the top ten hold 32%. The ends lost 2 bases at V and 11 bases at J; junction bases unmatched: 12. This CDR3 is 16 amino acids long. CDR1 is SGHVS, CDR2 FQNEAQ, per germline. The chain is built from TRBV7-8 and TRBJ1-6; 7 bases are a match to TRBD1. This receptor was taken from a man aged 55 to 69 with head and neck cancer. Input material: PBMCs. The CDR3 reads CASSLRQGSWYPPLHF. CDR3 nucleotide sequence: TGTGCCAGCAGCTTACGACAGGGATCATGGTATCCACCCCTCCACTTT.